These T cell receptor beta chains were read from a single sample in a study of T cell responses to AZD1222 COVID-19 vaccine. This table comes from immunoSEQ multiplex PCR, and its TCRdb copy is limited to in-frame clones, with some not included. This sample has fewer than 200,000 clones, with approximately 90% found just once. The sample here was peripheral blood, taken on day 0 of AZD1222 vaccination. The source is an adult in good health. Both conserved end residues are part of each CDR3.

TRBV7-9	TRBJ2-7	CASSRDPGQGINEQYF
TRBV5-6	TRBJ2-7	CASSWGQGSSSEQYF
TRBV5-6	TRBJ1-2	CASSLSGNYGYTF
TRBV29-1	TRBJ1-2	CSVEERDSYGYTF
TRBV27	TRBJ1-2	CASSRLGQGSFLNYGYTF
TRBV19	TRBJ1-4	CASSQSGTEPLRSEKLFF
TRBV2	TRBJ2-3	CASSEVGSDTQYF
TRBV2	TRBJ1-2	CASSETVNYGYTF
TRBV28	TRBJ2-5	CASSSPGQGAETQYF
TRBV11-1	TRBJ2-1	CASSFHQGAHEQFF
TRBV5-1	TRBJ2-7	CASSLEYRASPHEQYF
TRBV7-9	TRBJ1-1	CASSRGQGETEAFF
TRBV24-1	TRBJ1-5	CAPHPERRNQPQHF
TRBV3-1/TRBV3-2	TRBJ1-3	CASSQGQVGWYTIYF
TRBV7-2	TRBJ1-1	CASSFAGQGARTEAFF
TRBV29-1	TRBJ2-7	CSVDLAGTYEQYF
TRBV5-1	TRBJ2-2	CASSLEDGTGELFF
TRBV5-4	TRBJ1-2	CASSLEQDPNYGYTF
TRBV18	TRBJ1-6	CASSPSAGGDSPLHF
TRBV12-3/TRBV12-4	TRBJ1-2	CASSRTAPLGYTF
TRBV21-1	TRBJ1-6	CASRIRSSYNSPLHF
TRBV6-5	TRBJ1-2	CASSQTDTYGYTF
TRBV10-3	TRBJ1-4	CAISERTGPNEKLFF
TRBV6-5	TRBJ1-1	CASSPGGLNTEAFF
TRBV30	TRBJ2-7	CAWSVEDTGEQYF
TRBV7-9	TRBJ2-2	CASTEESGELFF
TRBV27	TRBJ2-1	CASSSGQGAGSYNEQFF
TRBV12-3/TRBV12-4	TRBJ1-5	CASTGGQQPQHF
TRBV7-2	TRBJ1-4	CASSLGKGFATNEKLFF
TRBV4-2	TRBJ1-2	CASSQVAGNYGYTF
TRBV4-1	TRBJ1-1	CASSHDGEAFF
TRBV11-2	TRBJ2-5	CASSLDPEAAGTQYF
TRBV29-1	TRBJ2-2	CSVRRDVDTGELFF
TRBV19	TRBJ1-6	CASSQRGLQGASSYNSPLHF
TRBV7-2	TRBJ2-7	CASSPVIREQYF
TRBV9	TRBJ1-2	CASSFRDRVDYGYTF
TRBV7-9	TRBJ1-1	CASSMETENTEAFF
TRBV6-1	TRBJ2-7	CASSEEKGLVEQYF
TRBV7-9	TRBJ2-2	CASSLHTSLAGELFF
TRBV5-4	TRBJ1-2	CASSFLNPPRGETNYGYTF
TRBV2	TRBJ2-7	CASSPLGGVSSYEQYF
TRBV19	TRBJ1-5	CASSIGRNQPQHF
TRBV11-3	TRBJ2-7	CASSLGGGLGHEQYF
TRBV6-1	TRBJ1-2	CASSEHRGLGGYTF
TRBV1	TRBJ2-1	CTSSQIATDASPRSYNEQFF
TRBV5-1	TRBJ1-1	CASSFGQVNTEAFF
TRBV5-1	TRBJ1-2	CASSLDGTGFYGYTF
TRBV6-6	TRBJ2-5	CASSYSTAQETQYF
TRBV11-2	TRBJ1-5	CASSPGTGYNQPQHF
TRBV12-3/TRBV12-4	TRBJ1-3	CASRLSNTIYF
TRBV7-9	TRBJ2-1	CASSLVGVQLEFF
TRBV27	TRBJ1-1	CASSSRGRTEAFF
TRBV20-1	TRBJ2-1	CSASGLAGYNEQFF
TRBV4-1	TRBJ1-5	CASSPRDRGVQPQHF
TRBV6-5	TRBJ2-3	CASSYRQSTDTQYF
TRBV6-5	TRBJ1-3	CASGPAGNTIYF
TRBV5-1	TRBJ1-4	CASSLEFGEKLFF
TRBV29-1	TRBJ1-2	CSVDRDTSPGYTF
TRBV6-5	TRBJ2-7	CASSRTDGYEQYF